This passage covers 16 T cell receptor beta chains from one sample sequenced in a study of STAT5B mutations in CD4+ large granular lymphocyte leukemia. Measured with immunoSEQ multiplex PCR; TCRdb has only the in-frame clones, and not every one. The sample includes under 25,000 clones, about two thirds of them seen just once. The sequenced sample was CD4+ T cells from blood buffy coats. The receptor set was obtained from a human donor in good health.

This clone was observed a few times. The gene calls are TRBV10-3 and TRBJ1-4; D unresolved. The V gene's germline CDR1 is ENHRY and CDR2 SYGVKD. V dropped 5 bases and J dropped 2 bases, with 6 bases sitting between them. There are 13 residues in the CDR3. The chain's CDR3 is CAISPGTNEKLFF. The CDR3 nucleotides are TGTGCCATCAGTCCGGGGACTAATGAAAAACTGTTTTTT.

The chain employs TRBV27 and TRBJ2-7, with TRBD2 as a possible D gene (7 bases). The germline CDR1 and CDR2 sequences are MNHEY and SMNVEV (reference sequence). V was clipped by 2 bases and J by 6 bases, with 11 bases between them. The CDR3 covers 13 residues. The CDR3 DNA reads TGTGCCAGCAGTTTAGGGGGGGCTCTCGAGCAGTACTTC. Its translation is CASSLGGALEQYF.

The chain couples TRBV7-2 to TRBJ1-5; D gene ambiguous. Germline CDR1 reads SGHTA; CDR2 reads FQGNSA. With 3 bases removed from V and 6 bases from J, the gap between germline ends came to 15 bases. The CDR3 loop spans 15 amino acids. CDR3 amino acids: CASSFGTRGAQPQHF. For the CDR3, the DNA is TGTGCCAGCAGCTTTGGCACAAGAGGTGCTCAGCCCCAGCATTTT.

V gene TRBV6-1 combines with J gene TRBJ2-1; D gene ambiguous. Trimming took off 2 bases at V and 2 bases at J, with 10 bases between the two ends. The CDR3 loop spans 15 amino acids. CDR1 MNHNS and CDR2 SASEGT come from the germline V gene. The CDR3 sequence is CASSERAYPYNEQFF. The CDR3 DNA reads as TGTGCCAGCAGTGAAAGGGCATACCCCTACAATGAGCAGTTCTTC.

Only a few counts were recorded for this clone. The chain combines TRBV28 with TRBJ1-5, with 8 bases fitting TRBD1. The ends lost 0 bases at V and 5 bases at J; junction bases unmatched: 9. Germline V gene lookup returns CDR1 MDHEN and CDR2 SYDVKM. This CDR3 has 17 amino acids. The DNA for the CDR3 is TGTGCCAGCAGTTTATGGCGACACAGGGGGTCGGATCAGCCCCAGCATTTT. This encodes CASSLWRHRGSDQPQHF.

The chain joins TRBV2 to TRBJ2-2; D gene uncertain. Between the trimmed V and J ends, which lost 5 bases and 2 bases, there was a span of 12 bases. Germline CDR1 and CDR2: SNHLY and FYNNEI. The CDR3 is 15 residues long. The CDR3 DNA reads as TGTGCCAGCAGTTTCACGGTCAGCAACACCGGGGAGCTGTTTTTT. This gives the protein CASSFTVSNTGELFF.

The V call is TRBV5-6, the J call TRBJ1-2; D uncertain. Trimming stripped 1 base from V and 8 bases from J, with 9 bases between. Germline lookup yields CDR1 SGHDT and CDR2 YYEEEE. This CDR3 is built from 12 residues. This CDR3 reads CASSLPGYGYTF. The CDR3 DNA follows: TGTGCCAGCAGCTTGCCTGGGTACGGCTACACCTTC.

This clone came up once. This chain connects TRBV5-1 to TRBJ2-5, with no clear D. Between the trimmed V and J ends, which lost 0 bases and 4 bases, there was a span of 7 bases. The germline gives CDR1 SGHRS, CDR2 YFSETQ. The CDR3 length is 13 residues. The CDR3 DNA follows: TGCGCCAGCAGCTTGGACCAGTTAGAGACCCAGTACTTC. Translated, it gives CASSLDQLETQYF.

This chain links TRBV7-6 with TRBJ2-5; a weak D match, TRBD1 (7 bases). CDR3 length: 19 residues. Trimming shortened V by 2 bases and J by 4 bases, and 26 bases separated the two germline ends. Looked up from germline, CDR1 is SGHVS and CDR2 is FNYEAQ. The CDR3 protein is CASSLPTATGRIEAETQYF. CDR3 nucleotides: TGTGCCAGCAGCTTACCGACAGCGACAGGGAGGATTGAGGCAGAGACCCAGTACTTC.

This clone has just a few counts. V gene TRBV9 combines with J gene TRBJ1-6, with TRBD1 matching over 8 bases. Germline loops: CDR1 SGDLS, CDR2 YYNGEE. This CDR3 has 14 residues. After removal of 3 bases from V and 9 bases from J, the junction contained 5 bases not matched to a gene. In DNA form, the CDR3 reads TGTGCCAGCAGCGCCACAGGGGGATCTTCACCCCTCCACTTT. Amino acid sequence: CASSATGGSSPLHF. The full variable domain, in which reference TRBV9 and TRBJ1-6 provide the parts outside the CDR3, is DSGVTQTPKHLITATGQRVTLRCSPRSGDLSVYWYQQSLDQGLQFLIQYYNGEERAKGNILERFSAQQFPDLHSELNLSSLELGDSALYFCASSATGGSSPLHFGNGTRLTVT.

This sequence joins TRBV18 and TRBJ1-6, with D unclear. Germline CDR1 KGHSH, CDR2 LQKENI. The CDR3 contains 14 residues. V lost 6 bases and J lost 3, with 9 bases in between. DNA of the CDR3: TGTGCCAGCTCGGCTACAAACTATAATTCACCCCTCCACTTT. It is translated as CASSATNYNSPLHF.

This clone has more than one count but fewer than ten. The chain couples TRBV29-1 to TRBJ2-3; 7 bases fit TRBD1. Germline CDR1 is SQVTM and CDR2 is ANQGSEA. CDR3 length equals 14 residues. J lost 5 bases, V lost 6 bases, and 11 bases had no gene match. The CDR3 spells CSVTGARNVDTQYF. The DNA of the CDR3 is TGCAGCGTAACAGGGGCTCGGAACGTAGATACGCAGTATTTT.

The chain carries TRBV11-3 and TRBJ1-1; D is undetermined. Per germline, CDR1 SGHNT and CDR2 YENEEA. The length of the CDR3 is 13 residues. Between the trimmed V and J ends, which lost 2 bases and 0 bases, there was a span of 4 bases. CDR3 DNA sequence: TGTGCCAGCAGCTTAACAGTGAACACTGAAGCTTTCTTT. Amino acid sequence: CASSLTVNTEAFF.

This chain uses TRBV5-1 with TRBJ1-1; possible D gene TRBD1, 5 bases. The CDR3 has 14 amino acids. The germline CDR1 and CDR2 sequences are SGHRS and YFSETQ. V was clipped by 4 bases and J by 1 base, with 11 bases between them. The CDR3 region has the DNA TGCGCCAGCAGCCATTACAGGTCGAACACTGAAGCTTTCTTT. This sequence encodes CASSHYRSNTEAFF.

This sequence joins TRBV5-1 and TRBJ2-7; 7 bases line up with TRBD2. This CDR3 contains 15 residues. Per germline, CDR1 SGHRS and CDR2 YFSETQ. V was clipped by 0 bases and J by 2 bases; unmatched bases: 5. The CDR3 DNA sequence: TGCGCCAGCAGCTTGGATCCGACTAGCCCCTACGAGCAGTACTTC. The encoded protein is CASSLDPTSPYEQYF.

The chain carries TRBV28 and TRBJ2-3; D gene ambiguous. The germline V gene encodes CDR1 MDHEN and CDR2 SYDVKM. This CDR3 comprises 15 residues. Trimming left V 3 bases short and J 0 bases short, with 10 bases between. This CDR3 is CASSLYRRSTDTQYF. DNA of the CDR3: TGTGCCAGCAGTTTGTATCGGCGGAGCACAGATACGCAGTATTTT. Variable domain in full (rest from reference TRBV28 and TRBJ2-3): DVKVTQSSRYLVKRTGEKVFLECVQDMDHENMFWYRQDPGLGLRLIYFSYDVKMKEKGDIPEGYSVSREKKERFSLILESASTNQTSMYLCASSLYRRSTDTQYFGPGTRLTVL.